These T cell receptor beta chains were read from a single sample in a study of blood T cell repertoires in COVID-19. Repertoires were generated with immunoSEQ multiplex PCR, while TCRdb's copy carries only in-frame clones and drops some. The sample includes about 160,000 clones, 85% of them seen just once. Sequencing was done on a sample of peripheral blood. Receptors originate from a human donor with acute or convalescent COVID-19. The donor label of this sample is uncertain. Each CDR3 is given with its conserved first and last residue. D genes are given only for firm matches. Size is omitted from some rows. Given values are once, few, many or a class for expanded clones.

CDR3nt: TGCGCCAGCAGCCAAGTGGAGGGGCCTTGGCCCTACGAGCAGTACTTC
CDR3aa: CASSQVEGPWPYEQYF
abundance: once
len: 16
v_gene: TRBV4-1
j_gene: TRBJ2-7
d_gene: -

CDR3nt: TGTGCCAGCAGTTTGGACAGGGGGCGGCCCCAGCATTTT
CDR3aa: CASSLDRGRPQHF
abundance: few
len: 13
v_gene: TRBV12-3/TRBV12-4
j_gene: TRBJ1-5
d_gene: TRBD1

CDR3nt: TGTGCCAGCAGCTTAGATTGGGCGGGGCGGAGCAATGAGCAGTTCTTC
CDR3aa: CASSLDWAGRSNEQFF
abundance: -
len: 16
v_gene: TRBV11-2
j_gene: TRBJ2-1
d_gene: -

CDR3nt: TGTGCCAGCTCACCACAACTAGCGGGGGCGAGGGATACGCAGTATTTT
CDR3aa: CASSPQLAGARDTQYF
abundance: -
len: 16
v_gene: TRBV18
j_gene: TRBJ2-3
d_gene: TRBD2

CDR3nt: TGTGCCAGCAGCTCCTGGACTGTGAACTATGGCTACACCTTC
CDR3aa: CASSSWTVNYGYTF
abundance: -
len: 14
v_gene: TRBV5-5
j_gene: TRBJ1-2
d_gene: -

CDR3nt: TGTGCCAGCAGCATTAGGGGGGGGAACACTGAAGCTTTCTTT
CDR3aa: CASSIRGGNTEAFF
abundance: -
len: 14
v_gene: TRBV11-2
j_gene: TRBJ1-1
d_gene: -

CDR3nt: TGCGCCAGCAGCCACGACGGGGTTGGGGAGCAGTACTTC
CDR3aa: CASSHDGVGEQYF
abundance: few
len: 13
v_gene: TRBV10-1
j_gene: TRBJ2-7
d_gene: -

CDR3nt: TGTGCCAGCAGCTGGGACAGGGGGCGTAGTGAAGCTTTCTTT
CDR3aa: CASSWDRGRSEAFF
abundance: once
len: 14
v_gene: TRBV11-2
j_gene: TRBJ1-1
d_gene: TRBD1

CDR3nt: TGTGCCTGGAGCGCCGGGGGGGGAAACACCATATATTTT
CDR3aa: CAWSAGGGNTIYF
abundance: -
len: 13
v_gene: TRBV30
j_gene: TRBJ1-3
d_gene: -

CDR3nt: TGTGCCAGCAGAAAGGGGGCAGGGGGCAAGGAAGAGACCCAGTACTTC
CDR3aa: CASRKGAGGKEETQYF
abundance: -
len: 16
v_gene: TRBV11-2
j_gene: TRBJ2-5
d_gene: TRBD1

CDR3nt: TGCAGCGTTGGGGGGGACAGGGTTCTCGCTTTCTTT
CDR3aa: CSVGGDRVLAFF
abundance: -
len: 12
v_gene: TRBV29-1
j_gene: TRBJ1-1
d_gene: TRBD1

CDR3nt: TGTGCCAGTAGTATTTACCGCGGGAACACTGAAGCTTTCTTT
CDR3aa: CASSIYRGNTEAFF
abundance: -
len: 14
v_gene: TRBV19
j_gene: TRBJ1-1
d_gene: -

CDR3nt: TGCGCCAGCAGCTTGCAGCGGGGGGGCTCAGTCAACACCGGGGAGCTGTTTTTT
CDR3aa: CASSLQRGGSVNTGELFF
abundance: once
len: 18
v_gene: TRBV5-1
j_gene: TRBJ2-2
d_gene: TRBD2

CDR3nt: TGTGCCAGCTCACCAACTCAGGGGGGTACCTATGGCTACACCTTC
CDR3aa: CASSPTQGGTYGYTF
abundance: once
len: 15
v_gene: TRBV18
j_gene: TRBJ1-2
d_gene: TRBD1

CDR3nt: TGCGCCAGCAGCTTGGCCCCCTCAGACTACGGAAACACCATATATTTT
CDR3aa: CASSLAPSDYGNTIYF
abundance: -
len: 16
v_gene: TRBV5-1
j_gene: TRBJ1-3
d_gene: -

CDR3nt: TGTGCCAGCAGCTATTTCCTAGCCAGCGATACAGATACGCAGTATTTT
CDR3aa: CASSYFLASDTDTQYF
abundance: -
len: 16
v_gene: TRBV7-9
j_gene: TRBJ2-3
d_gene: -

CDR3nt: TGCAGCGTTGCCGGGGAGAATGATTCACCCCTCCACTTT
CDR3aa: CSVAGENDSPLHF
abundance: -
len: 13
v_gene: TRBV29-1
j_gene: TRBJ1-6
d_gene: -

CDR3nt: TGCGCCAGCATAAGCGCGGATTACAATGAGCAGTTCTTC
CDR3aa: CASISADYNEQFF
abundance: -
len: 13
v_gene: TRBV5-1
j_gene: TRBJ2-1
d_gene: -

CDR3nt: TGTGCCAGTAGTTTTTCACACCTTAACACCGGGGAGCTGTTTTTT
CDR3aa: CASSFSHLNTGELFF
abundance: -
len: 15
v_gene: TRBV19
j_gene: TRBJ2-2
d_gene: -

CDR3nt: TGTGCCAGCACCAGGACAGGGTCGGTCTACGAGCAGTACTTC
CDR3aa: CASTRTGSVYEQYF
abundance: -
len: 14
v_gene: TRBV5-4
j_gene: TRBJ2-7
d_gene: TRBD1

CDR3nt: TGTGCCAGCAGTGGTCGGGAGACTGAAGCTTTCTTT
CDR3aa: CASSGRETEAFF
abundance: -
len: 12
v_gene: TRBV2
j_gene: TRBJ1-1
d_gene: -

CDR3nt: TGTGCCAGCACCCGGGCGAGGGAGAATGGCTACACCTTC
CDR3aa: CASTRARENGYTF
abundance: -
len: 13
v_gene: TRBV12-3/TRBV12-4
j_gene: TRBJ1-2
d_gene: -

CDR3nt: TGCGCCAGCAGCCAAGATGTGGACTTCACTGAAGCTTTCTTT
CDR3aa: CASSQDVDFTEAFF
abundance: -
len: 14
v_gene: TRBV4-3
j_gene: TRBJ1-1
d_gene: -

CDR3nt: TGTGCCAGTAGTATGCTCGGCGGGGGGGGACATTCACCCCTCCACTTT
CDR3aa: CASSMLGGGGHSPLHF
abundance: -
len: 16
v_gene: TRBV19
j_gene: TRBJ1-6
d_gene: -

CDR3nt: TGTGCCAGCCTCGATGGCAGGGGCGCCACAAGTGATGCTTTCTTT
CDR3aa: CASLDGRGATSDAFF
abundance: -
len: 15
v_gene: TRBV19
j_gene: TRBJ1-1
d_gene: -

CDR3nt: TGTGCCAGCAGTTCGGACAGGGTGCGGGAGCAGTACTTC
CDR3aa: CASSSDRVREQYF
abundance: -
len: 13
v_gene: TRBV27
j_gene: TRBJ2-7
d_gene: TRBD1

CDR3nt: TGTGCCAGCAGCATAGCACCCGGGACAGCTGAAGCTTTCTTT
CDR3aa: CASSIAPGTAEAFF
abundance: -
len: 14
v_gene: TRBV7-8
j_gene: TRBJ1-1
d_gene: TRBD1

CDR3nt: TGTGCCAGTAGTACCCGCAGCGCGGGGAATAATTCACCCCTCCACTTT
CDR3aa: CASSTRSAGNNSPLHF
abundance: few
len: 16
v_gene: TRBV19
j_gene: TRBJ1-6
d_gene: -

CDR3nt: TGTGCCAGCAGCCCTTATACTAGCTCGCGTTCCTACAATGAGCAGTTCTTC
CDR3aa: CASSPYTSSRSYNEQFF
abundance: once
len: 17
v_gene: TRBV14
j_gene: TRBJ2-1
d_gene: -

CDR3nt: TGTGCCAGCAGCCTCCGGGGGGCGTTAGCTAGCACAGATACGCAGTATTTT
CDR3aa: CASSLRGALASTDTQYF
abundance: -
len: 17
v_gene: TRBV3-1/TRBV3-2
j_gene: TRBJ2-3
d_gene: -

CDR3nt: TGTGCCAGCAGCATGGACAGAACCTCTAATTCACCCCTCCACTTT
CDR3aa: CASSMDRTSNSPLHF
abundance: -
len: 15
v_gene: TRBV7-2
j_gene: TRBJ1-6
d_gene: -

CDR3nt: TGTGCCAGCAGCGTAGCGGCCAGGACAGAAGAGACCCAGTACTTC
CDR3aa: CASSVAARTEETQYF
abundance: -
len: 15
v_gene: TRBV9
j_gene: TRBJ2-5
d_gene: -

CDR3nt: TGTGCCAGCAGCTTGCCCAGACTAGCGGGGGGACGAGAGACCCAGTACTTC
CDR3aa: CASSLPRLAGGRETQYF
abundance: -
len: 17
v_gene: TRBV7-2
j_gene: TRBJ2-5
d_gene: TRBD2

CDR3nt: TGTGCCAGCAGTTTGCCACAGGGGAACACCGGGGAGCTGTTTTTT
CDR3aa: CASSLPQGNTGELFF
abundance: -
len: 15
v_gene: TRBV27
j_gene: TRBJ2-2
d_gene: -

CDR3nt: TGTGCCAGTAGTACCTCGGGACAGGGGAACTATGGCTACACCTTC
CDR3aa: CASSTSGQGNYGYTF
abundance: once
len: 15
v_gene: TRBV19
j_gene: TRBJ1-2
d_gene: TRBD1

CDR3nt: TGTGCCAGCAGGGGGGCGGAGGTTGGGAGCACTGAAGCTTTCTTT
CDR3aa: CASRGAEVGSTEAFF
abundance: -
len: 15
v_gene: TRBV27
j_gene: TRBJ1-1
d_gene: -

CDR3nt: TGTGCCAGTAGTCCCCCTCTAGCGGGGGGGAAATACAATGAGCAGTTCTTC
CDR3aa: CASSPPLAGGKYNEQFF
abundance: once
len: 17
v_gene: TRBV19
j_gene: TRBJ2-1
d_gene: TRBD2

CDR3nt: TGTGCCAGCAGCTTAGGGGGACTAGCGGCCACAGATACGCAGTATTTT
CDR3aa: CASSLGGLAATDTQYF
abundance: -
len: 16
v_gene: TRBV7-2
j_gene: TRBJ2-3
d_gene: TRBD2

CDR3nt: TGTGCCACCAGTGATGACAGTCATCAGCCCCAGCATTTT
CDR3aa: CATSDDSHQPQHF
abundance: -
len: 13
v_gene: TRBV24-1
j_gene: TRBJ1-5
d_gene: -

CDR3nt: TGCGCCAGCAGCCAAGAACCCCGACAGGGAGTGAGTAATTCACCCCTCCACTTT
CDR3aa: CASSQEPRQGVSNSPLHF
abundance: -
len: 18
v_gene: TRBV4-1
j_gene: TRBJ1-6
d_gene: TRBD1

CDR3nt: TGTGCCAGCAGTTACGAGAGCTATGGCTACACCTTC
CDR3aa: CASSYESYGYTF
abundance: -
len: 12
v_gene: TRBV6-2/TRBV6-3
j_gene: TRBJ1-2
d_gene: -

CDR3nt: TGTGCCAGCAGTGATAACAGGAACACTGAAGCTTTCTTT
CDR3aa: CASSDNRNTEAFF
abundance: -
len: 13
v_gene: TRBV6-1
j_gene: TRBJ1-1
d_gene: -

CDR3nt: TGTGCCAGCAGCTTCCTAAGCCTTCGGGGCTACGAGCAGTACTTC
CDR3aa: CASSFLSLRGYEQYF
abundance: few
len: 15
v_gene: TRBV13
j_gene: TRBJ2-7
d_gene: -

CDR3nt: TGTGCCAGTAGTGCATGGACAGCCGCGGCTCAGCCCCAGCATTTT
CDR3aa: CASSAWTAAAQPQHF
abundance: -
len: 15
v_gene: TRBV19
j_gene: TRBJ1-5
d_gene: -

CDR3nt: TGTGCCAGCTCACCCCTCTTTGAGGGTAAGGAAACTGAAGCTTTCTTT
CDR3aa: CASSPLFEGKETEAFF
abundance: -
len: 16
v_gene: TRBV18
j_gene: TRBJ1-1
d_gene: -

CDR3nt: TGTGCCAGTAGTTCTAACGTATTGGGCACAGATACGCAGTATTTT
CDR3aa: CASSSNVLGTDTQYF
abundance: -
len: 15
v_gene: TRBV19
j_gene: TRBJ2-3
d_gene: -

CDR3nt: TGTGCCAGCAGCTTAACGCCGGTTGGAAACACCATATATTTT
CDR3aa: CASSLTPVGNTIYF
abundance: -
len: 14
v_gene: TRBV7-3
j_gene: TRBJ1-3
d_gene: -

CDR3nt: TGCGCCAGCAGCTTGGCGACAGGGTATCAGCCCCAGCATTTT
CDR3aa: CASSLATGYQPQHF
abundance: -
len: 14
v_gene: TRBV5-1
j_gene: TRBJ1-5
d_gene: TRBD1

CDR3nt: TGTGCCAGCAGCCAAGATAATGTTCCCAGGCCCCAGCATTTT
CDR3aa: CASSQDNVPRPQHF
abundance: -
len: 14
v_gene: TRBV3-1/TRBV3-2
j_gene: TRBJ1-5
d_gene: -

CDR3nt: TGTGCCAGCATCCGGACAGGCAAATATGGCTACACCTTC
CDR3aa: CASIRTGKYGYTF
abundance: -
len: 13
v_gene: TRBV2
j_gene: TRBJ1-2
d_gene: TRBD1

CDR3nt: TGTGCCAGCAGTTCCCCGACAGGGATTGGGCGGGCCCAGTACTTC
CDR3aa: CASSSPTGIGRAQYF
abundance: -
len: 15
v_gene: TRBV6-2/TRBV6-3
j_gene: TRBJ2-5
d_gene: TRBD1

CDR3nt: TGCAGCACCAATGGGGGGTTTGGTACTGAAGCTTTCTTT
CDR3aa: CSTNGGFGTEAFF
abundance: -
len: 13
v_gene: TRBV29-1
j_gene: TRBJ1-1
d_gene: -

CDR3nt: TGTGCCAGCAGTTACACAGGGTTGAACACTGAAGCTTTCTTT
CDR3aa: CASSYTGLNTEAFF
abundance: -
len: 14
v_gene: TRBV6-5
j_gene: TRBJ1-1
d_gene: -

CDR3nt: TGTGCCATCAGTGAGGGGGGGGGCGGCTATGGCTACACCTTC
CDR3aa: CAISEGGGGYGYTF
abundance: -
len: 14
v_gene: TRBV10-3
j_gene: TRBJ1-2
d_gene: -

CDR3nt: TGTGCCAGCAGTTACGTCGGCAGGGGGGCGGATGGCTACACCTTC
CDR3aa: CASSYVGRGADGYTF
abundance: -
len: 15
v_gene: TRBV6-5
j_gene: TRBJ1-2
d_gene: TRBD1